Each of the 10 T cell receptor beta chains below was sequenced from the same sample in a study of OX40 agonist ivuxolimab in advanced cancers. Measured with immunoSEQ multiplex PCR; TCRdb has only the in-frame clones, and not every one. The table lists tens of thousands of clones, 86% of them singletons. Sequences were derived from CD4+ or CD8+ T cells sorted from blood, sampled in a trial of the OX40 agonist ivuxolimab. These receptors all come from an adult with an advanced solid tumor such as melanoma, head and neck, liver or kidney cancer.

The chain links TRBV18 to TRBJ2-1, with TRBD2 identical over 7 bases. Germline assignment: CDR1 KGHSH and CDR2 LQKENI. CDR3 length equals 15 residues. V lost 5 bases, J lost 6 bases, and 10 bases stayed unmatched. This CDR3 is CASSEASGVPNEQFF. Here the CDR3 DNA reads TGTGCCAGCTCAGAGGCCAGCGGGGTGCCCAATGAGCAGTTCTTC.

CDR3 sequence (DNA): TGTGCCAGCAGCCGGGGACAGCGAGAAGATACGCAGTATTTT. Encoded protein: CASSRGQREDTQYF. The chain combines TRBV6-6 with TRBJ2-3; 7 bases match TRBD1. Losses at the gene ends were 6 bases for V and 5 bases for J; bases not matched to a gene: 8. Germline CDR1 MNHNY, CDR2 SVGAGI (reference sequence). The CDR3 runs to 14 residues.

The chain uses TRBV30 and TRBJ1-1; 7 bases are a match to TRBD1. The CDR3 is 13 amino acids. Germline CDR1 is GTSNPN and CDR2 is SVGIG (reference sequence). After removal of 3 bases from V and 0 bases from J, the junction contained 1 base not matched to a gene. CDR3 nucleotides: TGTGCCTGGAGGGGACAGATGAACACTGAAGCTTTCTTT. Protein sequence: CAWRGQMNTEAFF. The full variable domain, with the rest looked up from reference TRBV30 and TRBJ1-1, is SQTIHQWPATLVQPVGSPLSLECTVEGTSNPNLYWYRQAAGRGLQLLFYSVGIGQISSEVPQNLSASRPQDRQFILSSKKLLLSDSGFYLCAWRGQMNTEAFFGQGTRLTVV.

This clone was counted between two and nine times. The V gene is TRBV30, the J gene TRBJ1-1; D is possibly TRBD1 (5 bases). The CDR3 sequence is 10 residues long. Germline loops: CDR1 GTSNPN, CDR2 SVGIG (reference sequence). V was shortened by 7 bases and J by 5 bases, with 8 bases between the two germline ends. CDR3 sequence reads: CASGRTEAFF. CDR3 nucleotide sequence: TGTGCCTCAGGGCGGACTGAAGCTTTCTTT.

This rearrangement joins TRBV25-1 to TRBJ2-4; 9 bases fit TRBD2. The CDR3 runs to 16 residues. Trimming at V came to 3 bases and at J to 3 bases, leaving 6 bases not matched to a gene. Germline V CDR1 and CDR2: MGHDK, SYGVNS. The CDR3 nucleotides read TGTGCCAGCAGTGAGGCGGGGGGGCCCGACAAAAACATTCAGTACTTC. This sequence encodes CASSEAGGPDKNIQYF.

This chain links TRBV7-2 with TRBJ2-7, with 7 nucleotides matching TRBD1. J gave up 1 base and V 3 bases, and 9 bases lay outside the gene matches. This CDR3 is built from 16 residues. Germline V CDR1 and CDR2: SGHTA, FQGNSA. The CDR3 DNA sequence: TGTGCCAGCAGCTTGTTCCCGGGACAGACATCCTACGAGCAGTACTTC. This translates into CASSLFPGQTSYEQYF.

The genes are TRBV18 and TRBJ1-4; the match to TRBD1 covers 8 bases. Germline V gene data show CDR1 as KGHSH and CDR2 as LQKENI. The CDR3 contains 16 residues. Losses at the gene ends were 6 bases for V and 4 bases for J; bases not matched to a gene: 10. CDR3 nucleotides: TGTGCCAGCTCTCCCCTCGGACAGGGTGGTAATGAAAAACTGTTTTTT. Protein sequence: CASSPLGQGGNEKLFF.

The V call is TRBV19, the J call TRBJ2-1; 7 bases fit TRBD1. V shed 10 bases and J 1 base; nucleotides not matched to a gene: 10. Germline CDR1 and CDR2: LNHDA and SQIVND (reference sequence). This CDR3 is built from 15 residues. The CDR3 sequence: CATRQGTSSYNEQFF. CDR3 coding DNA: TGTGCCACCAGACAGGGAACCAGTTCCTACAATGAGCAGTTCTTC. The full variable domain, rest sourced from reference TRBV19 and TRBJ2-1, is DGGITQSPKYLFRKEGQNVTLSCEQNLNHDAMYWYRQDPGQGLRLIYYSQIVNDFQKGDIAEGYSVSREKKESFPLTVTSAQKNPTAFYLCATRQGTSSYNEQFFGPGTRLTVL.

This rearrangement joins TRBV15 to TRBJ1-3; 7 positions agree with TRBD1. The length of the CDR3 is 15 residues. The ends lost 1 base at V and 8 bases at J; junction bases unmatched: 8. Looked up from germline, CDR1 is LNHNV and CDR2 is YYDKDF (reference sequence). CDR3 protein: CATSRGGQLGDTIYF. The CDR3, as DNA: TGTGCCACCAGCAGAGGGGGACAGCTGGGGGACACCATATATTTT.

The V call is TRBV6-4, the J call TRBJ1-2, with D possibly matching TRBD1 (5 bases). V was pared by 6 bases and J by 3 bases, with 14 bases between. The CDR3 totals 14 residues. CDR1 is MRHNA, CDR2 SNTAGT, per germline. The CDR3 loop is CASSARTGDYGYTF. CDR3 coding DNA: TGTGCCAGCAGCGCGAGGACGGGGGACTATGGCTACACCTTC.